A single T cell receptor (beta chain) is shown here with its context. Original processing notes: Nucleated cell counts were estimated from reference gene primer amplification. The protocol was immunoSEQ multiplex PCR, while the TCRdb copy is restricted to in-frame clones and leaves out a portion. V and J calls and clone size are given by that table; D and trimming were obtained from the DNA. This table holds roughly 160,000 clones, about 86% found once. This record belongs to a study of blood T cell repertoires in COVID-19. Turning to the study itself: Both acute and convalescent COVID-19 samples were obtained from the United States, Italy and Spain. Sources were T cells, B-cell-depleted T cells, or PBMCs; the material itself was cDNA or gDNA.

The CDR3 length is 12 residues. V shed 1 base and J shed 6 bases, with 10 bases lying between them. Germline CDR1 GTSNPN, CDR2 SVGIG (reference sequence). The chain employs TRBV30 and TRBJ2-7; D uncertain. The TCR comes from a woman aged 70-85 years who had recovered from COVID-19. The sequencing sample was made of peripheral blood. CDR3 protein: CAWSGSNSEQYF. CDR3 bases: TGTGCCTGGAGTGGCTCCAACTCCGAGCAGTACTTC.